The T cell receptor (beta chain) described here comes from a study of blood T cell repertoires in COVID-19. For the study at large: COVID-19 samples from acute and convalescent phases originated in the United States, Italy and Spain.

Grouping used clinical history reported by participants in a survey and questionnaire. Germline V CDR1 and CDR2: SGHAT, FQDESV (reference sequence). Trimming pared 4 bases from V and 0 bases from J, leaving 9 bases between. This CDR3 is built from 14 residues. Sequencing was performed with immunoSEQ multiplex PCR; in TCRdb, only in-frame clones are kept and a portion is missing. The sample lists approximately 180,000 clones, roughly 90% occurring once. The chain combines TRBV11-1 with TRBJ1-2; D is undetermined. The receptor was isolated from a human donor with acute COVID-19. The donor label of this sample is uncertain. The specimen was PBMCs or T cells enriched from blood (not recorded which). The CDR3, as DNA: TGTGCCAGCAGCTCAGGCCCTACTAACTATGGCTACACCTTC. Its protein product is CASSSGPTNYGYTF.